The next 3 T cell receptor beta chains were all read from a single sample in a study of memory CD8 T cells in hepatitis C reinfection. Time point here: pre-reinfection, 55 to 20 weeks before reinfection detection. TCR sequencing was done directly ex vivo on sorted cells, without expansion in vitro. This table comes from immunoSEQ multiplex PCR, and its TCRdb copy is limited to in-frame clones, with some not included. The sample carries more than 45,000 clones, just under 90% recorded once. Material for sequencing was naive CD8+ T cells sorted from blood. These receptors originate from a man between 18 and 29 years old with hepatitis C virus infection.

This clone was detected a few times. V gene TRBV4-3 combines with J gene TRBJ1-1; 7 nucleotides agree with TRBD1. J lost 3 bases, V lost 1 base, and 5 bases had no gene match. Germline CDR1 is LGHNA and CDR2 is YSLEER. CDR3 length equals 15 residues. In nucleotides, the CDR3 is TGCGCCAGCAGCCAAGGACAGGGCGTGGACACTGAAGCTTTCTTT. It is translated as CASSQGQGVDTEAFF.

This clone was found once. The chain couples TRBV19 to TRBJ1-2; possible D gene TRBD1, 5 bases. V dropped 3 bases and J dropped 2 bases, with 7 bases sitting between them. The CDR3 sequence is 13 residues long. Germline CDR1 reads LNHDA; CDR2 reads SQIVND (reference sequence). CDR3 bases: TGTGCCAGTAGTATTGACAGCAACTATGGCTACACCTTC. It yields the protein CASSIDSNYGYTF.

J is TRBJ1-5 and V is TRBV21-1; the D call of TRBD1 is as the table states it, not checked on the DNA. TRBV21-1 is given as a pseudogene. This CDR3 comprises 15 residues. The DNA for the CDR3 is TGTGCCAGCAGCAAAACAGGTGTAAGGGATCAGCCCCAGCATTTT. Residues: CASSKTGVRDQPQHF.